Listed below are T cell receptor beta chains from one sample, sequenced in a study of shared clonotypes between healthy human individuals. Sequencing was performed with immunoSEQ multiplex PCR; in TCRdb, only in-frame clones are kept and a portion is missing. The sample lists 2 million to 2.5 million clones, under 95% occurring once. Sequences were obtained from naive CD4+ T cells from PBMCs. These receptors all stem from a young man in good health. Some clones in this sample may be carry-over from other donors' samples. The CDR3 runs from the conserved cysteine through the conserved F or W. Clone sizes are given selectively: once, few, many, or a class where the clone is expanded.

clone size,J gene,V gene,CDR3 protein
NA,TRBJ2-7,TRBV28,CASSLTGIYEQYF
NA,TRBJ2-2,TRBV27,CASSPLIGELFF
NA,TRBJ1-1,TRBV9,CASSVAGGEAFF
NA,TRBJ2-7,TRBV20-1,CSASISYEQYF
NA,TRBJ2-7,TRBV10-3,CAISVNSYEQYF
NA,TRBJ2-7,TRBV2,CASSLSRYEQYF
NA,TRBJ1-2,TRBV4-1,CASRPPGRNYGYTF
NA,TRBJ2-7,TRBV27,CASSRRDYHEQYF
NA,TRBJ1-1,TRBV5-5,CASSWTAMNTEAFF
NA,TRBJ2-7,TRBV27,CATQSAGTSPYEQYF
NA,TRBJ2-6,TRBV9,CASSVALARSSGANVLTF
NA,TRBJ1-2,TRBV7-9,CASSFDRLYGYTF
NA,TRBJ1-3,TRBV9,CASSVTAGNTIYF
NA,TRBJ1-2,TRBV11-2,CASSPDSNYGYTF
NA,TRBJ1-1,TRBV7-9,CASSLRQGSNTEAFF
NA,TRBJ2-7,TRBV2,CASSSLSGSYEQYF
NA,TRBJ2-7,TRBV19,CASSPKVLVGEQYF
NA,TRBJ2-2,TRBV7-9,CASSLGTLDTGELFF
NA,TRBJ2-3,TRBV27,CASSQGTDTQYF
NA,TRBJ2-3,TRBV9,CASSAGQRTDTQYF
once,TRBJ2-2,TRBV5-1,CASSFTGNTGELFF